This entry lists 5 T cell receptor beta chains sequenced from one sample in a study of vaccination effects on CD4 cells after COVID-19. Some clones are missing from TCRdb's copy, which holds only in-frame ones; the method was immunoSEQ multiplex PCR. This table has some 69,000 clones, 65% to 80% appearing once. These TCRs' antigens remain unknown. ViraFEST assay sequencing came after antigen-specific CD4+ T cells were expanded with viral peptide pools. Once cultured for nine to ten days, the cells underwent separation to obtain CD4+ T cells. Previously uninfected by SARS-CoV-2, the vaccine recipients also showed negative nucleocapsid antibodies. Material: CD4+ T cells from PBMCs cultured with HCoV-NL63 spike peptides, obtained before COVID-19 vaccination. These TCRs come from a human donor who received a COVID-19 vaccine.

V usage is TRBV19 and J usage is TRBJ2-3, with D possibly TRBD1 on 6 matching bases. This CDR3 spans 13 amino acids. Trimming stripped 5 bases from V and 4 bases from J, with 10 bases between. In germline, CDR1 is LNHDA, CDR2 SQIVND (reference sequence). In DNA, the CDR3 is TGTGCCAGTAGTTCACAGGGTTCAGATACGCAGTATTTT. It specifies CASSSQGSDTQYF.

This chain joins TRBV19 and TRBJ2-3; no clear D gene. V lost 3 bases to trimming and J lost 2 bases, with 9 bases between them. CDR1 LNHDA and CDR2 SQIVND come from the germline V gene (reference sequence). This CDR3 region has 14 residues. CDR3 in amino acids: CASSIQSFTDTQYF. The CDR3 DNA is TGTGCCAGTAGTATTCAGAGTTTCACAGATACGCAGTATTTT.

This chain uses TRBV12-5 with TRBJ1-3; D is uncertain. V was trimmed by 6 bases and J by 0 bases, leaving 9 bases between them. This CDR3 spans 14 amino acids. Per germline, CDR1 LGHNT and CDR2 FRNRAP. The CDR3 DNA reads as TGTGCTAGTGGAAAGGGAGACTCTGGAAACACCATATATTTT. Translation: CASGKGDSGNTIYF.

The chain joins TRBV19 to TRBJ1-5; 7 bases align to TRBD1. The germline V gene encodes CDR1 LNHDA and CDR2 SQIVND (reference sequence). V lost 7 bases and J lost 0; bases outside the gene matches: 6. This CDR3 region has 15 residues. The DNA of the CDR3 is TGTGCCAGTAAGGACAGGCCCTATAGCAATCAGCCCCAGCATTTT. It translates to CASKDRPYSNQPQHF. Combining the CDR3 with reference TRBV19 and TRBJ1-5 gives the whole variable domain DGGITQSPKYLFRKEGQNVTLSCEQNLNHDAMYWYRQDPGQGLRLIYYSQIVNDFQKGDIAEGYSVSREKKESFPLTVTSAQKNPTAFYLCASKDRPYSNQPQHFGDGTRLSIL.

V and J are TRBV18 and TRBJ2-6; D is uncertain. The CDR3 is 14 amino acids. Germline V gene data show CDR1 as KGHSH and CDR2 as LQKENI. V lost 3 bases and J lost 0, with 3 bases in between. The chain's CDR3 is CASSPVSGANVLTF. CDR3 nucleotide sequence: TGTGCCAGCTCACCGGTCTCTGGGGCCAACGTCCTGACTTTC.